This TCR beta chain was sequenced for a study of T cell changes during pregnancy in multiple sclerosis. Generated by immunoSEQ multiplex PCR, the TCRdb table keeps only in-frame clones and is missing some. The data show about 27,000 clones, approximately 91% seen once. The V and J ends lost 1 base and 8 bases respectively, with 16 bases between them. The CDR3 is made up of 15 amino acids. Looked up from germline, CDR1 is SGHRS and CDR2 is YFSETQ. This clonotype originated in a female donor with multiple sclerosis, enrolled in a pregnancy study. The sample consisted of CD8+ T cells from peripheral blood mononuclear cells, taken in the second trimester of pregnancy. The chain is built from TRBV5-1 and TRBJ2-1; D possibly corresponds to TRBD2 (6 bases). For the CDR3, the DNA is TGCGCCAGCAGCTTGCGGGGGTCCCTAAAAGATGAGCAGTTCTTC. Translating gives CASSLRGSLKDEQFF.